A selection of T cell receptor beta chains follows, all from one sample in a study of cytomegalovirus exposure and HLA in healthy donors. Sequencing was performed with immunoSEQ multiplex PCR; in TCRdb, only in-frame clones are kept and a portion is missing. This sample has fewer than 85,000 clones; around two thirds occur once, and the top ten carry roughly 4.9%. Sequencing was done on a sample of PBMCs. The source is a man in his 60s in good health and CMV-seropositive. Each CDR3 is given with its conserved first and last residue. The order of the fields is J gene, D gene, V gene, clone size, CDR3 DNA, CDR3 protein. The D gene is left open where the match is weak. Only some rows state a clone size, as once, few, many or a class for expanded clones.

J: TRBJ1-1
D: TRBD1
V: TRBV7-8
size: NA
DNA: TGTGCCAGCAGCCCCACTCGATTCGTCGACAGGGGCGCGCCACGTGAAGCTTTCTTT
CDR3: CASSPTRFVDRGAPREAFF

J: TRBJ1-6
D: TRBD1
V: TRBV27
size: once
DNA: TGTGCCAGCAAGGGACAGGGGAACGGTTCACCCCCCCACTTT
CDR3: CASKGQGNGSPPHF

J: TRBJ1-3
D: TRBD1
V: TRBV9
size: once
DNA: TGTGCCAGCAGCGAACAGGGGGCCGCTGGAAACACCATATATTTT
CDR3: CASSEQGAAGNTIYF

J: TRBJ2-1
D: TRBD2
V: TRBV7-2
size: NA
DNA: TGTGCCAGCAGCCGACCTAGCGGGAGTAATGAGCAGTTCTTC
CDR3: CASSRPSGSNEQFF

J: TRBJ2-7
D: NA
V: TRBV4-3
size: NA
DNA: TGCGCCAGCAGCCAAGCCAGGGGAGCCTCCTACGAGCAGTACTTC
CDR3: CASSQARGASYEQYF

J: TRBJ2-3
D: TRBD2
V: TRBV6-4
size: once
DNA: TGTGCCAGCAGTGACACTAGCGGGGGGGCAGATACGCAGTATTTT
CDR3: CASSDTSGGADTQYF

J: TRBJ2-3
D: TRBD1
V: TRBV28
size: NA
DNA: TGTGCCAGCAGTTCACCGGGACAGGGGAGTGGAGATACGCAGTATTTT
CDR3: CASSSPGQGSGDTQYF

J: TRBJ1-1
D: NA
V: TRBV6-5
size: NA
DNA: TGTGCCACCTACTCCCGGGGTAGCTCTTCCACTGAAGCTTTCTTT
CDR3: CATYSRGSSSTEAFF

J: TRBJ2-7
D: NA
V: TRBV2
size: NA
DNA: TGTGCCAGCAGTCAACAGGGTTTTGAGCAGTACTTC
CDR3: CASSQQGFEQYF

J: TRBJ2-1
D: NA
V: TRBV5-1
size: NA
DNA: TGCGCCAGCAGTATTGGGGGGACTGGCTACAATGAGCAGTTCTTC
CDR3: CASSIGGTGYNEQFF

J: TRBJ2-1
D: TRBD1
V: TRBV19
size: NA
DNA: TGTGCCAGTAGTATTGGGCAGGGGGCCCCGAATGAGCAGTTCTTC
CDR3: CASSIGQGAPNEQFF

J: TRBJ2-3
D: NA
V: TRBV19
size: NA
DNA: TGTGCCAGTAGTATGGGGGCACTCACAACAGATACGCAGTATTTT
CDR3: CASSMGALTTDTQYF

J: TRBJ1-2
D: TRBD1
V: TRBV28
size: NA
DNA: TGTGCCAGCAGCCCTTTCTCACGACAGGGGCGATACTATGGCTACACCTTC
CDR3: CASSPFSRQGRYYGYTF

J: TRBJ2-1
D: NA
V: TRBV4-3
size: NA
DNA: TGCGCCAGCAGCCAAGACATAAGACACCGATTCTACAATGAGCAGTTCTTC
CDR3: CASSQDIRHRFYNEQFF

J: TRBJ2-2
D: TRBD2
V: TRBV6-1
size: few
DNA: TGTGCCAGCAGTGAAGCTGGTCTAGCGGGAGCCGGGGAGCTGTTTTTT
CDR3: CASSEAGLAGAGELFF

J: TRBJ2-1
D: NA
V: TRBV9
size: NA
DNA: TGTGCCAGCAGCGTCCACAGGGTACCCGTCGATGAGCAGTTCTTC
CDR3: CASSVHRVPVDEQFF

J: TRBJ1-1
D: NA
V: TRBV28
size: few
DNA: TGTGCCAGCAGTTTACCCGAGCGGTACGAAGCTTTCTTT
CDR3: CASSLPERYEAFF

J: TRBJ1-5
D: NA
V: TRBV2
size: NA
DNA: TGTGCCAGCAGTGTGCGGGGAGGGGGCAATCAGCCCCAGCATTTT
CDR3: CASSVRGGGNQPQHF

J: TRBJ1-1
D: TRBD1
V: TRBV7-6
size: once
DNA: TGTGCCAGCAGCTCTCGACAGGGTAGCACTGAAGCTTTCTTT
CDR3: CASSSRQGSTEAFF

J: TRBJ1-4
D: TRBD1
V: TRBV6-1
size: NA
DNA: TGTGCCAGCAGGCCCGGGACAGGAAATGAAAAACTGTTTTTT
CDR3: CASRPGTGNEKLFF

J: TRBJ2-3
D: TRBD2
V: TRBV15
size: NA
DNA: TGTGCCACCAGTTCGTCCCCGGGCGGGAGTGGGGGGACGCAGTATTTT
CDR3: CATSSSPGGSGGTQYF

J: TRBJ1-2
D: TRBD1
V: TRBV5-4
size: NA
DNA: TGTGCCAGCAGCCTCCCCGGACAGGAAGTCTATGGCTACACCTTC
CDR3: CASSLPGQEVYGYTF

J: TRBJ1-1
D: TRBD1
V: TRBV15
size: NA
DNA: TGTGCCACCAGCCCTCGTAGGACAGGGAGTTCCACTGAAGCTTTCTTT
CDR3: CATSPRRTGSSTEAFF

J: TRBJ2-3
D: TRBD2
V: TRBV28
size: NA
DNA: TGTGCCAGCAGCCTAACGGGGGGTCTTGTTGTTTCAGATACGCAGTATTTT
CDR3: CASSLTGGLVVSDTQYF

J: TRBJ2-7
D: TRBD1
V: TRBV28
size: NA
DNA: TGTGCCAGCAGTTCAAGTAGGGCCGACAGGGGGAAAAGTTACGAGCAGTACTTC
CDR3: CASSSSRADRGKSYEQYF

J: TRBJ2-5
D: TRBD1
V: TRBV30
size: few
DNA: TGTGCCTGGGGACAGGGATCTGAGACCCAGTACTTC
CDR3: CAWGQGSETQYF

J: TRBJ2-1
D: TRBD2
V: TRBV9
size: few
DNA: TGTGCCAGCAGCGTAGCTACTAGCGGTGAGCAGTTCTTC
CDR3: CASSVATSGEQFF

J: TRBJ1-1
D: NA
V: TRBV5-1
size: NA
DNA: TGCGCCAGCATCGGATCGACAGACACTGAAGCTTTCTTT
CDR3: CASIGSTDTEAFF

J: TRBJ2-1
D: TRBD2
V: TRBV5-1
size: NA
DNA: TGCGCCAGCAGCTTGGCGGGGACTAGCGACTACCCCTACAATGAGCAGTTCTTC
CDR3: CASSLAGTSDYPYNEQFF

J: TRBJ1-4
D: NA
V: TRBV5-4
size: few
DNA: TGTGCCAGCAGCGTCGCGGACAGAAATGAAAAACTGTTTTTT
CDR3: CASSVADRNEKLFF

J: TRBJ1-1
D: TRBD1
V: TRBV30
size: NA
DNA: TGTGCTCAATTCAAACGGCGGACAGGGGGCACTGAAGCTTTCTTT
CDR3: CAQFKRRTGGTEAFF

J: TRBJ1-2
D: NA
V: TRBV19
size: NA
DNA: TGTGCCAGTAGTATCCCCTCAGGGGACGTCTACACCTTC
CDR3: CASSIPSGDVYTF

J: TRBJ1-4
D: TRBD1
V: TRBV7-9
size: NA
DNA: TGTGCCAGCAGTGCCAGCCAAGTGGGACAGGGGGCAAAACTGTTTTTT
CDR3: CASSASQVGQGAKLFF

J: TRBJ2-2
D: TRBD1
V: TRBV10-3
size: NA
DNA: TGTGCCATCAGTGACTTCTATCCGGGACAGGCGAACACCGGGGAGCTGTTTTTT
CDR3: CAISDFYPGQANTGELFF

J: TRBJ2-3
D: TRBD2
V: TRBV19
size: NA
DNA: TGTGCCAGTAGCCCTCAGTATCTAGCGGGGGGGCCGAATACGCAGTATTTT
CDR3: CASSPQYLAGGPNTQYF

J: TRBJ1-6
D: TRBD1
V: TRBV11-2
size: NA
DNA: TGTGCCAGCAGCTCAACGGGACAGGGAGTGGCACCCCTCCACTTT
CDR3: CASSSTGQGVAPLHF

J: TRBJ1-1
D: NA
V: TRBV7-3
size: NA
DNA: TGTGCCAGCAGCTTAGGGGGAGGAATGAACACTGAAGCTTTCTTT
CDR3: CASSLGGGMNTEAFF

J: TRBJ1-1
D: NA
V: TRBV30
size: NA
DNA: TGTGCCTGGAGCTATGCCCTCGGGGGGTTGAACACTGAAGCTTTCTTT
CDR3: CAWSYALGGLNTEAFF

J: TRBJ2-7
D: NA
V: TRBV28
size: NA
DNA: TGTGCCAGCAGTTTAACGGGAGATAACTACGAGCAGTACTTC
CDR3: CASSLTGDNYEQYF

J: TRBJ1-2
D: TRBD1
V: TRBV5-6
size: once
DNA: TGTGCCAGCAGCCCCGCCAGGGGGAATACTAACTATGGCTACACCTTC
CDR3: CASSPARGNTNYGYTF

J: TRBJ2-3
D: TRBD2
V: TRBV7-6
size: few
DNA: TGTGCCAGCAGTCCTTGGGGGGGAAATACGCAGTATTTT
CDR3: CASSPWGGNTQYF

J: TRBJ1-4
D: NA
V: TRBV7-3
size: NA
DNA: TGTGCCAGCAGCTGGACAGTCATGGGGACAAAACTGTTTTTT
CDR3: CASSWTVMGTKLFF

J: TRBJ2-7
D: NA
V: TRBV7-8
size: NA
DNA: TGTGCCAGCAGCTTAGAGGGGCGGAGTGGCAACGAGCAGTACTTC
CDR3: CASSLEGRSGNEQYF

J: TRBJ1-2
D: TRBD1
V: TRBV9
size: NA
DNA: TGTGCCAGCAGCCCTACAGGGGGCTATGGCTACACCTTC
CDR3: CASSPTGGYGYTF

J: TRBJ1-1
D: NA
V: TRBV9
size: NA
DNA: TGTGCCAGCAGCAGCCTTTCTGAAGCTTTCTTT
CDR3: CASSSLSEAFF

J: TRBJ2-7
D: NA
V: TRBV6-5
size: NA
DNA: TGTGCCAGCAGACGGACTCGCCGCCACGAGCAGTACTTC
CDR3: CASRRTRRHEQYF

J: TRBJ1-5
D: TRBD1
V: TRBV7-9
size: NA
DNA: TGTTCCAGCAGCTTAGAGCGGACAGGGGGCTCTTTTGGCAATCAGCCCCAGCATTTT
CDR3: CSSSLERTGGSFGNQPQHF

J: TRBJ2-3
D: NA
V: TRBV28
size: NA
DNA: TGTGCCAGCACCTCTAGCGTTTCTAGCACAGATACGCAGTATTTT
CDR3: CASTSSVSSTDTQYF

J: TRBJ2-3
D: TRBD2
V: TRBV18
size: NA
DNA: TGTGCCAGCTCACCCCCGGGACTAGTGGCAGATACGCAGTATTTT
CDR3: CASSPPGLVADTQYF

J: TRBJ2-5
D: TRBD2
V: TRBV15
size: NA
DNA: TGTGCCACCAGCAGAGGACCGGGAGGAGAGACCCAGTACTTC
CDR3: CATSRGPGGETQYF

J: TRBJ1-4
D: NA
V: TRBV19
size: NA
DNA: TGTGCCAGTAGTCCCCGGGGGGCCCGGTCTAATGAAAAACTGTTTTTT
CDR3: CASSPRGARSNEKLFF

J: TRBJ1-1
D: NA
V: TRBV6-5
size: once
DNA: TGTGCCAGCAGTTACGCGAAGAACACTGAAGCTTTCTTT
CDR3: CASSYAKNTEAFF

J: TRBJ2-1
D: TRBD2
V: TRBV27
size: NA
DNA: TGTGCCACCAAGAGGCTAGCGGGATTGGATGAGCAGTTCTTC
CDR3: CATKRLAGLDEQFF

J: TRBJ2-6
D: NA
V: TRBV5-1
size: NA
DNA: TGCGCCAGCAGGTACCTCCTGAGGCGGGGGGCCAACGTCCTGACTTTC
CDR3: CASRYLLRRGANVLTF

J: TRBJ2-3
D: NA
V: TRBV18
size: NA
DNA: TGTGCCAGCTCACCAATCGGAGTTCGGGAAAGTGGCACAGATACGCAGTATTTT
CDR3: CASSPIGVRESGTDTQYF

J: TRBJ2-3
D: TRBD1
V: TRBV9
size: NA
DNA: TGTGCCAGCGGGGGGACAGGGTACATCACAGATACGCAGTATTTT
CDR3: CASGGTGYITDTQYF

J: TRBJ1-2
D: NA
V: TRBV6-5
size: once
DNA: TGTGCCAGCAGTTACTCCGCCGGGGTAAACTATGGCTACACCTTC
CDR3: CASSYSAGVNYGYTF

J: TRBJ2-7
D: TRBD1
V: TRBV4-1
size: NA
DNA: TGCGCCAGCAGCCAAGGGCGGACAGGGCGGAGGGCTGCCTACGAGCAGTACTTC
CDR3: CASSQGRTGRRAAYEQYF

J: TRBJ2-1
D: TRBD1
V: TRBV7-9
size: NA
DNA: TGTGCCAGCGTACCACAGGGGGTAGATGTTGAGCAGTTCTTC
CDR3: CASVPQGVDVEQFF

J: TRBJ1-1
D: NA
V: TRBV28
size: NA
DNA: TGTGCCAGCAGTTTACAGAACACTGAAGCTTTCTTT
CDR3: CASSLQNTEAFF